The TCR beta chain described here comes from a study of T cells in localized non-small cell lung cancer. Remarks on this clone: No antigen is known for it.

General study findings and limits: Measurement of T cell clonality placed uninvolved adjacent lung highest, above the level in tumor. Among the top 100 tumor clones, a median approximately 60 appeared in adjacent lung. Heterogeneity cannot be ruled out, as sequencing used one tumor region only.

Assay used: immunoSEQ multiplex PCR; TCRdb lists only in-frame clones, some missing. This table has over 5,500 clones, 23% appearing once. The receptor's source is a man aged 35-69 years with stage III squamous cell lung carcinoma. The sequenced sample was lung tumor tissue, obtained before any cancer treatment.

The CDR3 reads CSAQGSGRSEKLFF. Written as DNA, the CDR3 is TGCAGCGCCCAGGGTTCGGGGCGTAGTGAAAAACTGTTTTTT. The chain carries TRBV29-1 and TRBJ1-4, with D perhaps matching TRBD1 (5 bases). This CDR3 comprises 14 residues. Trimming removed 7 bases from V and 7 bases from J, with 19 bases in between. Germline CDR1 is SQVTM and CDR2 is ANQGSEA. Full variable domain (outside the CDR3, taken from reference TRBV29-1 and TRBJ1-4): SAVISQKPSRDICQRGTSLTIQCQVDSQVTMMFWYRQQPGQSLTLIATANQGSEATYESGFVIDKFPISRPNLTFSTLTVSNMSPEDSSIYLCSAQGSGRSEKLFFGSGTQLSVL.